Presented here are 29 T cell receptor beta chains from one specimen sequenced in a study of shared clonotypes between healthy human individuals. Assay: immunoSEQ multiplex PCR; the TCRdb copy retains only in-frame clones and omits some. The repertoire has 2 million to 2.5 million clones, approximately 94% of them found once; the top ten carry roughly 0.13%. Material: naive CD4+ T cells sorted from blood. Indicated subset: CD45RA+ positively selected. These receptor sequences come from a man aged 18 to 30 in good health.

V gene TRBV5-4 combines with J gene TRBJ1-1, with no clear D. Germline V gives CDR1 SGHNT, CDR2 YYREEE (reference sequence). With 5 bases removed from V and 5 bases from J, the gap between germline ends came to 16 bases. The CDR3 loop spans 14 amino acids. The CDR3 protein is CASRRKLSDTEAFF. CDR3 bases: TGTGCCAGCAGGCGAAAGTTATCAGATACTGAAGCTTTCTTT. Full variable domain (rest looked up from reference TRBV5-4 and TRBJ1-1): ETGVTQSPTHLIKTRGQQVTLRCSSQSGHNTVSWYQQALGQGPQFIFQYYREEENGRGNFPPRFSGLQFPNYSSELNVNALELDDSALYLCASRRKLSDTEAFFGQGTRLTVV.

In the case of this clone: Additional DNA sequences in this sample encode the identical CDR3. The chain uses TRBV18 and TRBJ2-7; TRBD2 agrees at 11 bases. Germline loops: CDR1 KGHSH, CDR2 LQKENI. V gave up 3 bases and J gave up 2 bases; unmatched junction bases: 3. This CDR3 has 15 amino acids. CDR3 sequence reads: CASSPGTSGAYEQYF. As DNA, the CDR3 is TGTGCCAGCTCACCCGGGACTAGCGGAGCCTACGAGCAGTACTTC.

The chain carries TRBV7-9 and TRBJ1-6; TRBD1 aligns across 7 bases. The germline V gene encodes CDR1 SEHNR and CDR2 FQNEAQ (reference sequence). V shed 4 bases and J 7 bases; nucleotides not matched to a gene: 10. The CDR3 has 16 amino acids. Here the CDR3 reads CASSSLVGTANSPLHF. The DNA of the CDR3 is TGTGCCAGCAGCTCCCTTGTCGGGACAGCAAATTCACCCCTCCACTTT.

This rearrangement joins TRBV7-9 to TRBJ2-7, with a possible D match to TRBD1 (6 bases). V was shortened by 5 bases and J by 2 bases, with 13 bases between the two germline ends. Per germline, CDR1 SEHNR and CDR2 FQNEAQ (reference sequence). The CDR3 has 14 amino acids. DNA for the CDR3: TGTGCCAGCAGCCCTATGGACAGAGCCTACGAGCAGTACTTC. This codes for CASSPMDRAYEQYF.

A word on this clone: Other DNA sequences within the sample encode an identical CDR3. CDR3 sequence reads: CASSPGTGGNQPQHF. The CDR3 DNA is TGCGCCAGCAGCCCTGGGACAGGGGGCAATCAGCCCCAGCATTTT. The gene calls are TRBV5-1 and TRBJ1-5, with 10 nucleotides matching TRBD1. The CDR3 has 15 residues. Germline CDR1 is SGHRS and CDR2 is YFSETQ. The V and J ends lost 4 bases and 2 bases, in that order; junction bases with no gene match: 3. The variable domain in full, completed from reference TRBV5-1 and TRBJ1-5, reads KAGVTQTPRYLIKTRGQQVTLSCSPISGHRSVSWYQQTPGQGLQFLFEYFSETQRNKGNFPGRFSGRQFSNSRSEMNVSTLELGDSALYLCASSPGTGGNQPQHFGDGTRLSIL.

CDR3 nucleotide sequence: TGTGCCAGCGGCCATCTACCGGGACAGGGTCCCTACGAGCAGTACTTC. It translates to CASGHLPGQGPYEQYF. The chain has TRBV28 and TRBJ2-7; 9 nucleotides agree with TRBD1. The J segment lost 2 bases and the V segment lost 8 bases, leaving 13 bases of the junction unmatched. Germline V gene sequence: CDR1 MDHEN, CDR2 SYDVKM. This CDR3 has 16 amino acids.

The rearrangement uses TRBV2 and TRBJ2-1; D is uncertain. With 8 bases removed from V and 3 bases from J, the gap between germline ends came to 20 bases. This CDR3 is built from 16 residues. Germline loops: CDR1 SNHLY, CDR2 FYNNEI. The CDR3 region has the DNA TGTGCCAGCGGGCAGGCTTACGGGTACGGCTACAATGAGCAGTTCTTC. This gives the protein CASGQAYGYGYNEQFF.

In regard to this clone: Other nucleotide sequences from this sample produce the same CDR3. V and J are TRBV30 and TRBJ2-7, with unresolved D. The CDR3 has 11 residues. Trimming left V 5 bases short and J 1 base short, with 6 bases between. CDR1 is GTSNPN, CDR2 SVGIG, per germline (reference sequence). The CDR3 reads CAWALSYEQYF. DNA for the CDR3: TGTGCCTGGGCACTTTCCTACGAGCAGTACTTC.

As concerns this clone: Other nucleotide sequences from this sample produce the same CDR3. The chain couples TRBV18 to TRBJ2-7, with D perhaps TRBD2 (5 bases). The V end lost 3 bases, the J end lost 5 bases, and 11 bases lay between the germline ends. The CDR3 is 13 amino acids. Per the germline V gene, CDR1 is KGHSH and CDR2 is LQKENI. CDR3 in DNA: TGTGCCAGCTCACCGGATCGAGGGAACGAGCAGTACTTC. Protein product: CASSPDRGNEQYF.

Regarding this clone: The same CDR3 arises from other DNA sequences in this sample as well. The gene calls are TRBV7-9 and TRBJ2-7, with D unclear. CDR1 is SEHNR, CDR2 FQNEAQ, per germline (reference sequence). This CDR3 has 11 residues. The V and J ends lost 6 bases and 3 bases respectively, with 6 bases between them. The DNA of the CDR3 is TGTGCCAGCAGTCGGAACTACGAGCAGTACTTC. This codes for CASSRNYEQYF.

The chain recombines TRBV2 with TRBJ1-2; 7 bases line up with TRBD1. Trimming removed 5 bases from V and 5 bases from J; junction bases left unmatched: 11. Germline-derived CDR1 and CDR2 are SNHLY and FYNNEI. The CDR3 is made up of 15 amino acids. CDR3 protein: CASSSKGGSSYGYTF. As DNA, the CDR3 is TGTGCCAGCAGTTCTAAAGGGGGCTCCTCGTATGGCTACACCTTC.

The CDR3 bases are TGTGCCAGCAGTGAGAGAGTCCGGAACGATCAGCCCCAGCATTTT. Amino acids: CASSERVRNDQPQHF. The rearrangement joins TRBV2 to TRBJ1-5; D unclear. This CDR3 is 15 amino acids long. Germline-derived CDR1 and CDR2 are SNHLY and FYNNEI. V lost 3 bases and J 5 bases, leaving 14 bases between the germline ends.

The chain employs TRBV18 and TRBJ2-7; 7 bases map to TRBD1. V was clipped by 1 base and J by 5 bases; unmatched bases: 5. The V gene's germline CDR1 is KGHSH and CDR2 LQKENI. The CDR3 sequence is 14 residues long. CDR3 DNA sequence: TGTGCCAGCTCACCACAGGGGGCGCGGAACGAGCAGTACTTC. Translation gives CASSPQGARNEQYF. Based on the CDR3 plus reference TRBV18 and TRBJ2-7, the full variable domain is NAGVMQNPRHLVRRRGQEARLRCSPMKGHSHVYWYRQLPEEGLKFMVYLQKENIIDESGMPKERFSAEFPKEGPSILRIQQVVRGDSAAYFCASSPQGARNEQYFGPGTRLTVT.

The V and J genes are TRBV5-4 and TRBJ1-2; TRBD1 matches 9 bases. Losses at the gene ends were 2 bases for V and 7 bases for J; bases not matched to a gene: 6. The CDR3 has 14 amino acids. CDR1 is SGHNT and CDR2 is YYREEE in the germline V gene (reference sequence). The DNA of the CDR3 is TGTGCCAGCAGCTTTGAACAGGGGGCGCGTGGCTACACCTTC. Its translation: CASSFEQGARGYTF.

The chain is built from TRBV7-3 and TRBJ2-7; 13 positions agree with TRBD2. The V segment lost 0 bases and the J segment 0 bases; nucleotides outside the gene matches: 5. The CDR3 consists of 18 residues. Germline CDR1 is SGHTA and CDR2 is FQGTGA. The CDR3 DNA reads TGTGCCAGCAGCTTAACCGGGACTAGCGGGGCCAGCTCCTACGAGCAGTACTTC. Encoded protein: CASSLTGTSGASSYEQYF.

The chain is built from TRBV6-5 and TRBJ2-7; 13 bases map to TRBD2. The CDR3 runs 14 residues. V dropped 7 bases and J dropped 7; count of bases not matched to a gene: 7. Looked up from germline, CDR1 is MNHEY and CDR2 is SVGAGI. In DNA form, the CDR3 reads TGTGCCAGCACCAAACTAGCGGGGGGGCTGGAGCAGTACTTC. Translating gives CASTKLAGGLEQYF.

V gene TRBV28 combines with J gene TRBJ2-3; 10 positions match TRBD2. The germline V gene has CDR1 MDHEN and CDR2 SYDVKM. The CDR3 covers 17 residues. Trimming cost V 0 bases and J 2 bases; bases outside gene matches: 5. The CDR3 sequence is CASSLWASGGNTDTQYF. The DNA for the CDR3 is TGTGCCAGCAGTTTATGGGCTAGCGGGGGAAACACAGATACGCAGTATTTT.

The chain has TRBV5-4 and TRBJ2-3; no reliable D call. Germline assignment: CDR1 SGHNT and CDR2 YYREEE (reference sequence). The V end was cut by 0 bases, the J end by 2 bases, with 10 bases between. The CDR3 consists of 15 residues. CDR3 region: CASSLGAGPTDTQYF. CDR3 DNA sequence: TGTGCCAGCAGCTTGGGGGCAGGACCCACAGATACGCAGTATTTT.

This chain uses TRBV4-3 with TRBJ2-2; the match to TRBD2 covers 11 bases. Germline loops: CDR1 LGHNA, CDR2 YSLEER. Trimming at V came to 0 bases and at J to 5 bases, leaving 8 bases not matched to a gene. The CDR3 is 18 residues long. The CDR3 bases are TGCGCCAGCAGCCAAGATACTAGCGGGAGATTCGGGACCGGGGAGCTGTTTTTT. Translating it yields CASSQDTSGRFGTGELFF.

The rearrangement links TRBV5-1 to TRBJ1-1; a weak D match, TRBD1 (6 bases). This CDR3 is built from 14 residues. Between the trimmed V and J ends, which lost 6 bases and 0 bases, there was a span of 12 bases. Germline V CDR1 and CDR2: SGHRS, YFSETQ. For the CDR3, the DNA is TGCGCCAGCAAACCGACAGGTATGAACACTGAAGCTTTCTTT. Translated, it gives CASKPTGMNTEAFF.

The chain recombines TRBV2 with TRBJ2-2; possible D gene TRBD1, 7 bases. Trimming shortened V by 2 bases and J by 6 bases, and 13 bases separated the two germline ends. The CDR3 covers 15 residues. Germline V gene sequence: CDR1 SNHLY, CDR2 FYNNEI. This CDR3 is CASSEQGGDPGELFF. The CDR3 bases are TGTGCCAGCAGTGAACAGGGGGGAGATCCCGGGGAGCTGTTTTTT.

The V call is TRBV30, the J call TRBJ1-1; 7 bases map to TRBD1. V shed 0 bases, J shed 4 bases, and the junction held 5 bases outside the gene matches. This CDR3 has 14 residues. Looked up from germline, CDR1 is GTSNPN and CDR2 is SVGIG (reference sequence). CDR3 region: CAWSVLAGGTEAFF. In DNA form, the CDR3 reads TGTGCCTGGAGTGTACTGGCAGGGGGCACTGAAGCTTTCTTT.

This clone was seen just once. The chain combines TRBV7-2 with TRBJ2-2; no definite D call. Germline V gene sequence: CDR1 SGHTA, CDR2 FQGNSA. This CDR3 has 17 amino acids. The V end was cut by 1 base, the J end by 0 bases, with 12 bases between. The CDR3 DNA sequence: TGTGCCAGCAGCTTAGGTCAGGTCCAGACGAACACCGGGGAGCTGTTTTTT. Protein: CASSLGQVQTNTGELFF. Combining the CDR3 with reference TRBV7-2 and TRBJ2-2 gives the whole variable domain GAGVSQSPSNKVTEKGKDVELRCDPISGHTALYWYRQSLGQGLEFLIYFQGNSAPDKSGLPSDRFSAERTGGSVSTLTIQRTQQEDSAVYLCASSLGQVQTNTGELFFGEGSRLTVL.

The chain employs TRBV29-1 and TRBJ2-6, with D hard to call. CDR1 and CDR2 from the germline V gene are SQVTM and ANQGSEA. V was pared by 3 bases and J by 1 base, with 7 bases between. CDR3 length equals 14 residues. This chain's CDR3 is CSVDTGSGANVLTF. CDR3 coding DNA: TGCAGCGTTGATACTGGATCTGGGGCCAACGTCCTGACTTTC. The variable domain in full, with the rest retrieved from reference TRBV29-1 and TRBJ2-6, is SAVISQKPSRDICQRGTSLTIQCQVDSQVTMMFWYRQQPGQSLTLIATANQGSEATYESGFVIDKFPISRPNLTFSTLTVSNMSPEDSSIYLCSVDTGSGANVLTFGAGSRLTVL.

The chain joins TRBV5-1 to TRBJ2-3, with D maybe TRBD2 (5 bases). The V end lost 3 bases, the J end lost 0 bases, and 11 bases lay between the germline ends. The germline V gene has CDR1 SGHRS and CDR2 YFSETQ. The CDR3 loop spans 15 amino acids. DNA for the CDR3: TGCGCCAGCAGCTCCCACGGGGTTAGCACAGATACGCAGTATTTT. Amino acids: CASSSHGVSTDTQYF.

The chain combines TRBV19 with TRBJ1-1, with no clear D. Trimming removed 10 bases at V and 7 bases at J, with 16 bases between. The CDR3 has 12 amino acids. Germline CDR1 reads LNHDA; CDR2 reads SQIVND (reference sequence). The CDR3 DNA follows: TGTGCCACCTGGGAGAGGTTTGGTGAAGCTTTCTTT. It codes for CATWERFGEAFF.

This chain links TRBV29-1 with TRBJ1-2; D gene unclear. The V gene's germline CDR1 is SQVTM and CDR2 ANQGSEA. This CDR3 region has 14 residues. V gave up 3 bases and J gave up 4 bases, with 15 bases separating them. CDR3 sequence reads: CSVDISTTSYGYTF. The CDR3 nucleotides read TGCAGCGTTGATATATCCACCACTTCCTATGGCTACACCTTC.

The V gene is TRBV19, the J gene TRBJ2-1, with a possible D match to TRBD1 (5 bases). CDR3 length equals 15 residues. Per the germline V gene, CDR1 is LNHDA and CDR2 is SQIVND (reference sequence). Trimming removed 6 bases at V and 3 bases at J, with 15 bases between. The CDR3 sequence: CASSKAQVGYNEQFF. The CDR3 nucleotides read TGTGCCAGTAGCAAAGCACAGGTCGGCTACAATGAGCAGTTCTTC.

The rearrangement uses TRBV9 and TRBJ1-6, with TRBD1 matching over 9 bases. Trimming at V came to 6 bases and at J to 6 bases, leaving 4 bases not matched to a gene. CDR3 length equals 14 residues. Germline V gene lookup returns CDR1 SGDLS and CDR2 YYNGEE. The CDR3 DNA sequence: TGTGCCAGCAAACCGGGACAGGGTAATTCACCCCTCCACTTT. It specifies CASKPGQGNSPLHF.